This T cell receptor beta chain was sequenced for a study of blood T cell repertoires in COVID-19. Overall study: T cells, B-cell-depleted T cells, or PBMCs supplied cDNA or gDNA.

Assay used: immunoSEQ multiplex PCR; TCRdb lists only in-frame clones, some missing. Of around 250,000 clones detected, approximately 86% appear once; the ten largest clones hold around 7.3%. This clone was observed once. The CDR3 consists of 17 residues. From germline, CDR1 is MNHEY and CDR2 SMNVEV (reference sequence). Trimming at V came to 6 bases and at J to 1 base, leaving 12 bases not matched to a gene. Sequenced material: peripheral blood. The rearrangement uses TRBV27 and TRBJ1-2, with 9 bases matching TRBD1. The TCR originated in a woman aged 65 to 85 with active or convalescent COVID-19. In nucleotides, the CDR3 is TGTGCCAGCAGACCACAGGGGGCAAGGCTAAGTAACTATGGCTACACCTTC. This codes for CASRPQGARLSNYGYTF.